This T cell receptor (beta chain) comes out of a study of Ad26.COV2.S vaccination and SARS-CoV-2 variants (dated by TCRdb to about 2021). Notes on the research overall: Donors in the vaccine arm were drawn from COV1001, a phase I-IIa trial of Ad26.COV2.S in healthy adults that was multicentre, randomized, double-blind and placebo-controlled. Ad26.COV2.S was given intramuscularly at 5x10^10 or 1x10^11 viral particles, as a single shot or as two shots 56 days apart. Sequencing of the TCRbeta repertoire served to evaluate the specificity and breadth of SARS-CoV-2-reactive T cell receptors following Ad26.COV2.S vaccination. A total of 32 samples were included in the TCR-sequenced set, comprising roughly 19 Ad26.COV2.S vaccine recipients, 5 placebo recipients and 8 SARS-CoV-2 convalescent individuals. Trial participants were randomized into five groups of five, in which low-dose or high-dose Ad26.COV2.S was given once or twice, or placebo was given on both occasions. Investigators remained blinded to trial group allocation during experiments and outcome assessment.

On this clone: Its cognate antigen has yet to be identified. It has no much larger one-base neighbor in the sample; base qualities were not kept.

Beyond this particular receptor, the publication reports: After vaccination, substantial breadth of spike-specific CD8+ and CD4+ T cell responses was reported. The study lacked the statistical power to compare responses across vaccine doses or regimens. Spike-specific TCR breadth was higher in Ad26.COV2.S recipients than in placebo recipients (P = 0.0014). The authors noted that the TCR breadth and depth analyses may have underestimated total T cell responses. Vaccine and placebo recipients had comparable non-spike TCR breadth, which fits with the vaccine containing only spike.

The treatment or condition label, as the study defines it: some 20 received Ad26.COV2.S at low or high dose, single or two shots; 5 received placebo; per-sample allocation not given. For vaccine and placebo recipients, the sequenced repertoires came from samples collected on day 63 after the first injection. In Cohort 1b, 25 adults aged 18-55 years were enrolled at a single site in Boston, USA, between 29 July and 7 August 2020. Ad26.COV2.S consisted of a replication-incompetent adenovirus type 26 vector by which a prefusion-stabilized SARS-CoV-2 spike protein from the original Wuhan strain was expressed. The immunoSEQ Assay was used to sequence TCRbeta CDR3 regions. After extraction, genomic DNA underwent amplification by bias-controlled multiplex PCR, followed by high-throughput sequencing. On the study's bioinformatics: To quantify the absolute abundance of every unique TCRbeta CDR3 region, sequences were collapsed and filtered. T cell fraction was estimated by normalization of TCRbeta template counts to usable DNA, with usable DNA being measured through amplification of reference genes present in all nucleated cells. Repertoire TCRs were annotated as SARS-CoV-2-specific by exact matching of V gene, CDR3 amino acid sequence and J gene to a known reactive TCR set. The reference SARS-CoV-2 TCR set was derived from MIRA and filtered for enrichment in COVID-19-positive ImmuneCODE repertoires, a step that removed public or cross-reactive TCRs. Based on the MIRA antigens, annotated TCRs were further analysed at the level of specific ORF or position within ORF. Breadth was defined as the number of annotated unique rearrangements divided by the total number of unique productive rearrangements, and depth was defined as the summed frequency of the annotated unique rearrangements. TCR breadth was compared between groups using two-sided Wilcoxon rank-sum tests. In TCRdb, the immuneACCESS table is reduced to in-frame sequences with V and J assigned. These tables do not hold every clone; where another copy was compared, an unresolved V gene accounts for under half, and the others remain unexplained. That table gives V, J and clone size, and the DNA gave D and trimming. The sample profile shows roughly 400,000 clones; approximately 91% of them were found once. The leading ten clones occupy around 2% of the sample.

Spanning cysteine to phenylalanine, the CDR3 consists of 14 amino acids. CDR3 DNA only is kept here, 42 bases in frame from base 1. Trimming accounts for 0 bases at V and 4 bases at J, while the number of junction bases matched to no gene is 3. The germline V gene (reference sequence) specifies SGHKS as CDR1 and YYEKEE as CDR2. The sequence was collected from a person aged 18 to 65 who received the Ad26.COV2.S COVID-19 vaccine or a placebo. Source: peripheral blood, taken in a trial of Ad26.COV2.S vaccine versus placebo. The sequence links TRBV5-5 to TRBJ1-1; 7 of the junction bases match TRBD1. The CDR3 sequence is CASSLGQGGTEAFF. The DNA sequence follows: TGTGCCAGCAGCTTGGGGCAGGGGGGCACTGAAGCTTTCTTT.